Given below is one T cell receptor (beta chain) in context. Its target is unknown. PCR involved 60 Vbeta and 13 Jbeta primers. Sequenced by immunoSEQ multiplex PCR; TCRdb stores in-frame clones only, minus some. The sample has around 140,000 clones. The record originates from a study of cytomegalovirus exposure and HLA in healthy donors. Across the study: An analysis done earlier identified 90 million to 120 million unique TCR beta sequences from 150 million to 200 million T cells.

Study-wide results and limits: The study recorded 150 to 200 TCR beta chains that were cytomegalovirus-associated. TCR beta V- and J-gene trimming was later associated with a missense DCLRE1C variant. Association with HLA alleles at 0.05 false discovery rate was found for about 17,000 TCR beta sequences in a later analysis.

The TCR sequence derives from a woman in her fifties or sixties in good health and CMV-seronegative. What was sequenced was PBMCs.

The CDR3 reads CASSLFQGAAYEQYF. DNA for the CDR3: TGTGCCAGCAGTTTATTTCAGGGGGCCGCCTACGAGCAGTACTTC. V usage is TRBV28 and J usage is TRBJ2-7; TRBD1 aligns across 8 bases. CDR1 is MDHEN and CDR2 is SYDVKM in the germline V gene. The CDR3 has 15 residues. Trimming cost V 1 base and J 2 bases; bases outside gene matches: 4.